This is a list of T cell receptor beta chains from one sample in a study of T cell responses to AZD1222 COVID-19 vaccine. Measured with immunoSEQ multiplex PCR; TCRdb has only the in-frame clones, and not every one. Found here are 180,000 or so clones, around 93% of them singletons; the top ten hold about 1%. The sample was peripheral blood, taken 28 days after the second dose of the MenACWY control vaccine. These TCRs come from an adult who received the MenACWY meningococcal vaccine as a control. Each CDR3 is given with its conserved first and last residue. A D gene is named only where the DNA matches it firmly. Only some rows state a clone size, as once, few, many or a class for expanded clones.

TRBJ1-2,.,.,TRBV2,CASSYQGLDGYTF,TGTGCCAGCAGTTACCAGGGGCTGGATGGCTACACCTTC
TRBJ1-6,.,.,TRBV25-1,CASSETYNSPLHF,TGTGCCAGCAGTGAGACCTATAATTCACCCCTCCACTTT
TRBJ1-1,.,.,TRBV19,CASSMVEGGTEAFF,TGTGCCAGTAGTATGGTAGAGGGCGGCACTGAAGCTTTCTTT
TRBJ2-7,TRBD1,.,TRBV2,CASRPYDRDEQYF,TGTGCCAGCAGACCCTATGACAGGGACGAGCAGTACTTC
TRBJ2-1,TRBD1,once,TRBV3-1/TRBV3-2,CASSQLGQGNNEQFF,TGTGCCAGCAGCCAGTTAGGACAGGGGAATAATGAGCAGTTCTTC
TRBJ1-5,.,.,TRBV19,CASSSGSTSSLRNQPQHF,TGTGCCAGTAGCTCCGGGAGCACCTCGTCCCTACGCAATCAGCCCCAGCATTTT
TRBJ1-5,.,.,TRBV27,CASSLDGQGGQPQHF,TGTGCCAGCAGTTTGGACGGGCAGGGAGGGCAGCCCCAGCATTTT
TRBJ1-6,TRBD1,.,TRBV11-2,CASSPRTGDSPLHF,TGTGCCAGCAGCCCACGGACAGGGGACTCACCCCTCCACTTT
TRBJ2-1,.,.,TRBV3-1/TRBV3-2,CASSQVNGGQFF,TGTGCCAGCAGCCAAGTTAACGGGGGGCAGTTCTTC
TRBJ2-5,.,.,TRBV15,CATSRDPDARETQYF,TGTGCCACCAGCAGAGATCCCGACGCTAGGGAGACCCAGTACTTC
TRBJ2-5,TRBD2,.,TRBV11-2,CASSLLAGGRETQYF,TGTGCCAGCAGCTTGCTAGCGGGGGGCAGAGAGACCCAGTACTTC
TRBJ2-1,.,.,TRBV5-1,CASSWPSITSYNEQFF,TGCGCCAGCAGCTGGCCATCTATCACCTCCTACAATGAGCAGTTCTTC
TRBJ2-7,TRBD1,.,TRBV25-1,CASSEPGTGAYEQYF,TGTGCCAGCAGTGAACCCGGGACAGGGGCCTACGAGCAGTACTTC
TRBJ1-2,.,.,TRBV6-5,CASKLDMFNYGYTF,TGTGCCAGCAAACTGGACATGTTCAACTATGGCTACACCTTC
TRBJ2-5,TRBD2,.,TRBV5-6,CASSLLAGGEETQYF,TGTGCCAGCAGCTTGTTAGCGGGGGGGGAGGAGACCCAGTACTTC
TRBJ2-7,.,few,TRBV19,CASSMGGVSYEQYF,TGTGCCAGTAGTATGGGAGGAGTCTCCTACGAGCAGTACTTC
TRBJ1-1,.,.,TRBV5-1,CASSLASGGLNTEAFF,TGCGCCAGCAGCTTGGCCTCGGGGGGCCTAAACACTGAAGCTTTCTTT
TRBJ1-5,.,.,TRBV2,CASRRQNQPQHF,TGTGCCAGCAGGCGACAGAATCAGCCCCAGCATTTT
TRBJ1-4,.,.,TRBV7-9,CASSSTRTLRGSTNEKLFF,TGTGCCAGCAGCTCAACTCGGACCTTACGCGGATCAACTAATGAAAAACTGTTTTTT
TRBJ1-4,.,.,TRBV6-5,CASKDGGWDEKLFF,TGTGCCAGCAAAGATGGGGGCTGGGATGAAAAACTGTTTTTT
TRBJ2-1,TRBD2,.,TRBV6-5,CASNSGGSYNEQFF,TGTGCCAGCAACAGCGGGGGCTCCTACAATGAGCAGTTCTTC
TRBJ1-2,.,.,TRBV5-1,CASSYLQGDYGYTF,TGCGCCAGCAGCTACCTTCAAGGGGACTATGGCTACACCTTC
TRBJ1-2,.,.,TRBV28,CASNSGQPGYGYTF,TGTGCCAGCAACTCTGGACAGCCCGGCTATGGCTACACCTTC
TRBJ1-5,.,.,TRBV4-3,CASSQSFNQPQHF,TGCGCCAGCAGCCAGAGTTTCAATCAGCCCCAGCATTTT
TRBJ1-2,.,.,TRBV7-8,CASSPMAAEGYGYTF,TGTGCCAGCAGCCCTATGGCGGCAGAGGGCTATGGCTACACCTTC
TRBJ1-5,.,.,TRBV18,CASSPHSNQPQHF,TGTGCCAGCTCACCCCATAGCAATCAGCCCCAGCATTTT
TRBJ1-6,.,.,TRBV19,CASSPRDAYNSPLHF,TGTGCCAGTAGCCCCCGGGACGCCTATAATTCACCCCTCCACTTT
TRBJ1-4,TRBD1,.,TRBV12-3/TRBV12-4,CASSRSGGGGLFF,TGTGCCAGCAGTAGGTCAGGGGGTGGGGGACTGTTTTTT
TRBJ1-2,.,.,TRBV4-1,CASSQVGLYLGHYTF,TGCGCCAGCAGCCAAGTAGGACTCTATTTGGGGCACTACACCTTC
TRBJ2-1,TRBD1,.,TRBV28,CASTGNRGRYNEQFF,TGTGCCAGCACCGGTAACAGGGGGCGGTACAATGAGCAGTTCTTC
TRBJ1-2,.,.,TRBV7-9,CASSQQGGYGYTF,TGTGCCAGCAGTCAACAGGGTGGCTATGGCTACACCTTC
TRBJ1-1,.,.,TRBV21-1,CASSKEDRDTEAFF,TGTGCCAGCAGCAAAGAGGACAGGGACACAGAAGCTTTCTTT
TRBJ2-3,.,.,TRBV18,CASSPPTTTDTQYF,TGTGCCAGCTCACCACCTACGACTACAGATACGCAGTATTTT
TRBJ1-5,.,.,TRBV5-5,CASSFVGGNQPQHF,TGTGCCAGCAGCTTTGTAGGGGGCAATCAGCCCCAGCATTTT
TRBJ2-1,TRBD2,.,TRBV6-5,CASSTGGAFDEQFF,TGTGCCAGCAGTACCGGGGGGGCTTTCGATGAGCAGTTCTTC
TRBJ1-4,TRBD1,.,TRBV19,CASSTDGGTGVWGNEKLFF,TGTGCCAGTAGTACTGACGGCGGGACAGGGGTCTGGGGAAATGAAAAACTGTTTTTT